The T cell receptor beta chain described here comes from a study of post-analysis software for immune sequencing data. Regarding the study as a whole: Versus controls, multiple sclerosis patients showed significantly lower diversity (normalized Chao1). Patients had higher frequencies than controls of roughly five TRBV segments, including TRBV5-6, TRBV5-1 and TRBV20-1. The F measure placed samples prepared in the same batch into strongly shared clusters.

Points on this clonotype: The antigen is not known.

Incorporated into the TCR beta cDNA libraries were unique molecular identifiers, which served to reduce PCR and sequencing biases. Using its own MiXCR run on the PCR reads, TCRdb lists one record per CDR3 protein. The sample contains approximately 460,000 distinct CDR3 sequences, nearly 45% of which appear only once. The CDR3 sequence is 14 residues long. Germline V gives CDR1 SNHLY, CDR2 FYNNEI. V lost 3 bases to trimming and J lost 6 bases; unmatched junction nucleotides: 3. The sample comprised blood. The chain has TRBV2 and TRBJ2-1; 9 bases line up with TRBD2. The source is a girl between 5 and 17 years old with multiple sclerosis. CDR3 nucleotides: TGTGCCAGCAGTGAGCGGGAGGGATTCAATGAGCAGTTCTTC. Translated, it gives CASSEREGFNEQFF.